This TCR beta chain is from a study of blood T cell repertoires in COVID-19. About the research overall: In each case, the material was cDNA or gDNA derived from T cells, B-cell-depleted T cells, or PBMCs.

Only in-frame clones appear in the TCRdb table, and some are missing; sequencing was by immunoSEQ multiplex PCR. The table has hundreds of thousands of clones, around nine tenths seen once. Patients from Seattle were sampled longitudinally, starting during active infection. The V segment lost 7 bases and the J segment 8 bases; nucleotides outside the gene matches: 10. Germline V gene lookup returns CDR1 SGHRS and CDR2 YFSETQ. The CDR3 totals 13 residues. The material sequenced was peripheral blood. This chain connects TRBV5-1 to TRBJ1-2; 8 bases fit TRBD1. The clonotype was recovered from a woman aged 70-85 years with COVID-19, enrolled during active disease. The CDR3 DNA sequence: TGCGCCAGCTCAGGACAGGGAGGAGAGGGCTACACCTTC. The encoded protein is CASSGQGGEGYTF.